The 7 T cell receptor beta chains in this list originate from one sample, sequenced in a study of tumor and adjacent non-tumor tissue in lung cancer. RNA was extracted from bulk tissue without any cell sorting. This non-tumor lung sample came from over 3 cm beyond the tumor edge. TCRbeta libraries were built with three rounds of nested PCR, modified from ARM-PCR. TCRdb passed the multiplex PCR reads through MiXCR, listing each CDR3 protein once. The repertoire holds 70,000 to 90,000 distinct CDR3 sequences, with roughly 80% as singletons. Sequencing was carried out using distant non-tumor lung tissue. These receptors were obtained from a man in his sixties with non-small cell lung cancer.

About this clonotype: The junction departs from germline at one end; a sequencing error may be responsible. The CDR3 DNA is TGTACCAGCAACCCCGTGGGGGGGCGAAGCAATGAACAGTTCTTC. Its protein product is CTSNPVGGRSNEQFF. The chain recombines TRBV11-3 with TRBJ2-1; possible D gene TRBD2, 7 bases. Germline loops: CDR1 SGHNT, CDR2 YENEEA. The CDR3 is 15 residues long.

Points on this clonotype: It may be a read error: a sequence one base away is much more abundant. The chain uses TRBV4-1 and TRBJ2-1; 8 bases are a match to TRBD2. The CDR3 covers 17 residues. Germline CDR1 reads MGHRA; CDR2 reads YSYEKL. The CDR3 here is CASSPGLAQSSNNEQFF. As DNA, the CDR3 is TGCGCCAGCAGCCCCGGACTAGCCCAAAGCTCCAACAATGAGCAGTTCTTC.

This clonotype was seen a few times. The CDR3 sequence: CASTGYEGNSPLHF. CDR3 nucleotides: TGTGCCAGTACAGGGTATGAGGGGAATTCACCCCTCCACTTT. The rearrangement joins TRBV28 to TRBJ1-6, with D perhaps matching TRBD1 (6 bases). CDR1 is MDHEN and CDR2 is SYDVKM in the germline V gene. Deletions cut 9 bases from V and 7 bases from J, with 16 bases between. The CDR3 consists of 14 residues.

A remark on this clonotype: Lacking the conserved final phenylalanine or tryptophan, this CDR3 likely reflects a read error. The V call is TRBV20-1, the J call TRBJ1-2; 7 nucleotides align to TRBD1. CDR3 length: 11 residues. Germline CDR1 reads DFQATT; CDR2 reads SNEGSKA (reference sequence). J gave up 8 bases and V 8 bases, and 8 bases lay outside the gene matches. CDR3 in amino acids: CSSTGTAGYTP. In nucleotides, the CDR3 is TGCAGTTCGACCGGGACAGCAGGCTACACCCCC.

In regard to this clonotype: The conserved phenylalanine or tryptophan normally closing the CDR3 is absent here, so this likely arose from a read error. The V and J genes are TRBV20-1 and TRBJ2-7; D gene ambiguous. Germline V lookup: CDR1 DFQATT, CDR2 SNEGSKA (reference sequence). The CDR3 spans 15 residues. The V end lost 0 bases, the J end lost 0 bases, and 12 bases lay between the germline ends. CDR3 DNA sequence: TGCAGTGCTAGAGATCTCGACAAGTCCTCCTACGAGCAGTACTCC. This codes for CSARDLDKSSYEQYS.

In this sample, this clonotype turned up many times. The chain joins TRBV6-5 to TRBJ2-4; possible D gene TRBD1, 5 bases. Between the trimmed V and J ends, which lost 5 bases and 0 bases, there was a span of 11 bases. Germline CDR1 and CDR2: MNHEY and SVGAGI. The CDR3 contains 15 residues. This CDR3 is CASSGHSEAKNIQYF. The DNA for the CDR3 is TGTGCCAGCAGTGGACATTCCGAAGCCAAAAACATTCAGTACTTC.

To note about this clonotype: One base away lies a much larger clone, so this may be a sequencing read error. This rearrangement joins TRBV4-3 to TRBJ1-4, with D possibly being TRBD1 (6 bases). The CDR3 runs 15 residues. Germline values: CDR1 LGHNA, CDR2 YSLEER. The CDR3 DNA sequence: TGCGCCAGCAGCCAAGATCTTTGGGGGCAGGAAAAACTGATTTTT. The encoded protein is CASSQDLWGQEKLIF.